This is a list of T cell receptor beta chains from one sample in a study of blood T cell repertoires in COVID-19. Sequencing was performed with immunoSEQ multiplex PCR; in TCRdb, only in-frame clones are kept and a portion is missing. The sample has 15,000 to 20,000 clones, approximately 89% seen once; the top ten hold roughly an eighth. Sequenced material: peripheral blood. These receptors were obtained from a man aged 55 to 70 with active COVID-19. CDR3s include the opening cysteine and the closing phenylalanine or tryptophan.

TRBJ2-2 | TRBV9 | CASSVGLNTGELFF
TRBJ2-6 | TRBV7-3 | CASSPHVSGANVLTF
TRBJ1-2 | TRBV12-3/TRBV12-4 | CASKRQGSGYTF
TRBJ1-3 | TRBV4-1 | CASSQESLPSGNTIYF
TRBJ2-4 | TRBV6-1 | CASSEGLAGGPYNIQYF
TRBJ1-2 | TRBV5-1 | CASSRENIDYGYTF
TRBJ2-7 | TRBV6-5 | CASSYSKRQGPYEQYF
TRBJ2-3 | TRBV30 | CAWTSGSWGTDTQYF
TRBJ1-6 | TRBV28 | CASSPSSPPLHF
TRBJ2-1 | TRBV5-4 | CASSQGLAGGPRYNEQFF
TRBJ2-2 | TRBV2 | CASSSQGNPTGELFF
TRBJ2-5 | TRBV12-3/TRBV12-4 | CASRIAGAETQYF
TRBJ2-3 | TRBV29-1 | CSAVLAGFAGDTQYF
TRBJ1-3 | TRBV12-5 | CASGSDRNGNTIYF
TRBJ2-1 | TRBV19 | CASSLGLAGVKFSYNEQFF
TRBJ2-1 | TRBV7-3 | CASSLYVTSGYNEQFF
TRBJ2-7 | TRBV6-1 | CASSEIRGQYF
TRBJ2-1 | TRBV9 | CASSVGTSSGSNEQFF
TRBJ1-5 | TRBV15 | CATSRGSGVTQHF
TRBJ1-2 | TRBV7-9 | CASSLRDRGIRYGYTF
TRBJ2-7 | TRBV12-5 | CASGLAQTYEQYF
TRBJ1-6 | TRBV5-4 | CASSLEDGGNNSPLHF
TRBJ2-5 | TRBV28 | CASSLGQGVMWETQYF
TRBJ1-3 | TRBV29-1 | CSVGERTQAASGNTIYF
TRBJ2-5 | TRBV6-5 | CASSSLAGAPQETQYF
TRBJ2-3 | TRBV4-1 | CASSQASGRATDTQYF
TRBJ2-6 | TRBV7-3 | CASSKTASAGVLTGANVLTF
TRBJ2-7 | TRBV2 | CASTQTRGLGSEQYF
TRBJ2-3 | TRBV5-4 | CASTPDRLSRGDTQYF
TRBJ2-5 | TRBV18 | CASSPRAGADHQETQYF
TRBJ2-7 | TRBV5-1 | CASRLLAGGGHEQYF
TRBJ1-5 | TRBV6-2/TRBV6-3 | CASSVAGYSNQPQHF
TRBJ2-7 | TRBV7-6 | CASRPQGAREQYF
TRBJ1-2 | TRBV20-1 | CSASYPLGAIYGYTF
TRBJ2-1 | TRBV28 | CASIFSGGAYNEQFF
TRBJ2-7 | TRBV19 | CASSIQREAYEQYF
TRBJ1-2 | TRBV29-1 | CSVTRTGYLNYGYTF
TRBJ2-3 | TRBV27 | CASSKSGDTQYF